The 18 T cell receptor beta chains below were found in one sample sequenced in a study of T cells in Graves' hyperthyroidism and ophthalmopathy. Amplified regions were TCR beta CDR3 sequences from RNA transcripts. HTBI primers were employed in a first-round RT-PCR of the TCR CDR3. From the multiplex PCR reads, TCRdb called clonotypes with MiXCR, one entry per CDR3 protein. The data hold hundreds of thousands of distinct CDR3 sequences, with around 16% observed a single time. Sequencing used blood. The receptors were sampled from a woman aged 35 to 49 with Graves' ophthalmopathy.

The chain is built from TRBV20-1 and TRBJ1-1; weak D call: TRBD1 (5 bases). V lost 5 bases to trimming and J lost 0 bases, with 16 bases between them. Germline values: CDR1 DFQATT, CDR2 SNEGSKA (reference sequence). The CDR3 spans 15 residues. DNA of the CDR3: TGCAGTGCTGAGGGACGGGGCATCATGAACACTGAAGCTTTCTTT. It specifies CSAEGRGIMNTEAFF.

This chain uses TRBV30 with TRBJ2-1; 15 bases fit TRBD2. The CDR3 spans 16 residues. V gave up 2 bases and J gave up 6 bases; unmatched junction bases: 5. CDR1 is GTSNPN and CDR2 is SVGIG in the germline V gene (reference sequence). CDR3 residues: CAWSTGTSGGLNEQFF. CDR3 DNA: TGTGCCTGGAGTACTGGGACTAGCGGGGGGCTCAATGAGCAGTTCTTC.

This clonotype was found many times. The chain recombines TRBV28 with TRBJ2-3; D is unclear. This CDR3 is built from 19 residues. The germline V gene encodes CDR1 MDHEN and CDR2 SYDVKM. V was pared by 2 bases and J by 5 bases, with 26 bases between. DNA for the CDR3: TGTGCCAGCAGTTTAGACCCTCGACGGAGCGCCAAGAGGAAAGATACGCAGTATTTT. Protein sequence: CASSLDPRRSAKRKDTQYF.

This clonotype appeared many times. V is TRBV3-1 and J is TRBJ2-1, with TRBD2 identical over 11 bases. Germline CDR1 LGHDT, CDR2 YNNKEL (reference sequence). The CDR3 runs 18 residues. Losses at the gene ends were 0 bases for V and 7 bases for J; bases not matched to a gene: 11. The CDR3 bases are TGTGCCAGCAGCCAAGATCCGAGCCGTAGCGGGGGGGCAAATGAGCAGTTCTTC. Translated, it gives CASSQDPSRSGGANEQFF.

This chain connects TRBV7-9 to TRBJ2-4; maybe TRBD2 (5 bases). V lost 3 bases to trimming and J lost 5 bases, with 17 bases between them. The CDR3 is made up of 16 amino acids. The V gene's germline CDR1 is SEHNR and CDR2 FQNEAQ (reference sequence). The CDR3 DNA sequence: TGTGCCAGCAGCTTCTGGGGAGAAACCCGGGAAAACATTCAGTACTTC. It translates to CASSFWGETRENIQYF.

This clonotype was counted at least ten times. The genes are TRBV18 and TRBJ1-4; D unclear. This CDR3 is built from 14 residues. Trimming removed 6 bases at V and 5 bases at J, with 13 bases between. Germline lookup yields CDR1 KGHSH and CDR2 LQKENI. The chain's CDR3 is CASSQYPGNEKLFF. In DNA form, the CDR3 reads TGTGCCAGCTCCCAATACCCGGGGAATGAAAAACTGTTTTTT.

This clonotype was observed at least ten times. V gene TRBV28 combines with J gene TRBJ2-1; D perhaps matches TRBD2 (5 bases). V shed 8 bases and J shed 4 bases, with 12 bases lying between them. This CDR3 spans 13 amino acids. Germline V lookup: CDR1 MDHEN, CDR2 SYDVKM. This CDR3 reads CASAEGQYNEQFF. CDR3 sequence (DNA): TGTGCCAGCGCCGAGGGCCAGTACAATGAGCAGTTCTTC.

This chain joins TRBV3-1 and TRBJ1-2, with a tentative D call TRBD1 (6 bases). Germline CDR1 LGHDT, CDR2 YNNKEL (reference sequence). Trimming removed 0 bases from V and 1 base from J, with 6 bases in between. The CDR3 runs to 14 residues. The CDR3: CASSQEDSNYGYTF. The CDR3 bases are TGTGCCAGCAGCCAAGAGGACAGTAACTATGGCTACACCTTC. The variable domain in full, completed from reference TRBV3-1 and TRBJ1-2, reads DTAVSQTPKYLVTQMGNDKSIKCEQNLGHDTMYWYKQDSKKFLKIMFSYNNKELIINETVPNRFSPKSPDKAHLNLHINSLELGDSAVYFCASSQEDSNYGYTFGSGTRLTVV.

The chain carries TRBV24-1 and TRBJ1-1; no reliable D call. The CDR3 runs to 12 residues. Between the trimmed V and J ends, which lost 5 bases and 7 bases, there was a span of 10 bases. Germline loops: CDR1 KGHDR, CDR2 SFDVKD. CDR3 loop: CATSGLYLEAFF. The CDR3 DNA sequence: TGTGCCACCAGTGGGTTGTACCTTGAAGCTTTCTTT.

This rearrangement joins TRBV20-1 to TRBJ2-1; the D call may be TRBD1 or TRBD2 (6 bases each). There are 16 residues in the CDR3. Germline V gene sequence: CDR1 DFQATT, CDR2 SNEGSKA (reference sequence). The germline V and J ends were trimmed by 1 base and 6 bases, with 19 bases remaining between them. The CDR3, as DNA: TGCAGTGCTAGAGGGGGAGTCAGGGGACTCTCCAATGAGCAGTTCTTC. It is translated as CSARGGVRGLSNEQFF.

Comments on this clonotype: A much more abundant neighbour one base away suggests this may be a read error. This rearrangement joins TRBV12-3 or TRBV12-4 to TRBJ2-2; D unclear. Trimming stripped 6 bases from V and 6 bases from J, with 8 bases between. This CDR3 comprises 12 residues. This CDR3 reads CASSPHAGELFF. In DNA form, the CDR3 reads TGTGCCAGCAGCCCCCACGCCGGGGAGCTGTTTTTT.

This chain links TRBV6-5 with TRBJ2-3, with D possibly matching TRBD1 (6 bases). The germline V gene encodes CDR1 MNHEY and CDR2 SVGAGI. CDR3 length: 18 residues. The V end lost 4 bases, the J end lost 1 base, and 21 bases lay between the germline ends. The CDR3 sequence is CASSFNSGTRLGTDTQYF. The CDR3 DNA reads as TGTGCCAGCAGTTTCAATTCCGGGACACGGCTTGGCACAGATACGCAGTATTTT.

This clonotype has just a few counts. This rearrangement joins TRBV5-1 to TRBJ2-3, with TRBD2 as a possible D gene (6 bases). The V gene lost 4 bases and the J gene lost 4 bases, with 19 bases spanning the gap. Germline-derived CDR1 and CDR2 are SGHRS and YFSETQ. The CDR3 is 16 residues long. This CDR3 is CASSLSSGSASDTQYF. CDR3 nucleotide sequence: TGCGCCAGCAGCCTTAGCAGCGGGTCGGCATCAGATACGCAGTATTTT. The full variable domain, in which reference TRBV5-1 and TRBJ2-3 provide the parts outside the CDR3, is KAGVTQTPRYLIKTRGQQVTLSCSPISGHRSVSWYQQTPGQGLQFLFEYFSETQRNKGNFPGRFSGRQFSNSRSEMNVSTLELGDSALYLCASSLSSGSASDTQYFGPGTRLTVL.

This clonotype has just a few counts. This chain connects TRBV11-2 to TRBJ2-1; D gene ambiguous. This CDR3 is built from 15 residues. Germline V gives CDR1 SGHAT, CDR2 FQNNGV. The V end lost 2 bases, the J end lost 4 bases, and 12 bases lay between the germline ends. As DNA, the CDR3 is TGTGCCAGCAGCTTAACGGTTCGGAGTTACAATGAGCAGTTCTTC. Translating it yields CASSLTVRSYNEQFF.

This clonotype occurred many times. The chain has TRBV20-1 and TRBJ2-7; 8 bases align to TRBD2. Germline V gene sequence: CDR1 DFQATT, CDR2 SNEGSKA (reference sequence). The V segment lost 1 base and the J segment 5 bases; nucleotides outside the gene matches: 7. The length of the CDR3 is 14 residues. CDR3 in amino acids: CSARARTSYNEQYF. In DNA form, the CDR3 reads TGCAGTGCTAGAGCTCGGACTAGCTATAACGAGCAGTACTTC.

This clonotype was observed many times. This chain links TRBV2 with TRBJ2-5; no clear D gene. The V end was cut by 8 bases, the J end by 2 bases, with 9 bases between. There are 12 residues in the CDR3. CDR1 is SNHLY and CDR2 is FYNNEI in the germline V gene. CDR3 coding DNA: TGTGCCAGCTCCATGGGACAAGAGACCCAGTACTTC. It encodes CASSMGQETQYF.

In its sample, this clonotype was seen a few times. The CDR3 sequence: CASRSEGGQYF. The CDR3 DNA sequence: TGTGCCAGCAGGTCTGAGGGGGGCCAGTACTTC. This chain connects TRBV2 to TRBJ2-5; tentatively, D is TRBD1 or TRBD2 (6 bases each). This CDR3 has 11 residues. Trimming removed 6 bases from V and 10 bases from J, with 12 bases in between. Per germline, CDR1 SNHLY and CDR2 FYNNEI.

The chain joins TRBV19 to TRBJ2-1, with unresolved D. The length of the CDR3 is 19 residues. V shed 1 base and J shed 5 bases, with 24 bases lying between them. Germline CDR1 LNHDA, CDR2 SQIVND (reference sequence). This CDR3 reads CASSIGFVSLDLGDNEQFF. The CDR3 nucleotides are TGTGCCAGTAGTATAGGATTTGTCTCCCTGGACCTAGGAGACAATGAGCAGTTCTTC. Based on the CDR3 plus reference TRBV19 and TRBJ2-1, the full variable domain is DGGITQSPKYLFRKEGQNVTLSCEQNLNHDAMYWYRQDPGQGLRLIYYSQIVNDFQKGDIAEGYSVSREKKESFPLTVTSAQKNPTAFYLCASSIGFVSLDLGDNEQFFGPGTRLTVL.